Included here is one TCR beta chain sequence, with context. Libraries were prepared by immunoSEQ multiplex PCR; TCRdb keeps only in-frame clonotypes and omits some of them. This table holds some 160,000 clones, just over 90% found once. This specimen comes from a study of T cell responses to AZD1222 COVID-19 vaccine. There are 15 residues in the CDR3. Trimming took 3 bases from V and 5 from J; bases not matched to a gene: 6. Per germline, CDR1 SGDLS and CDR2 YYNGEE. The sample in question was peripheral blood, obtained 28 days after the second AZD1222 dose. The genes are TRBV9 and TRBJ2-7, with 12 bases that match TRBD2. The sequence was collected from an adult who received the AZD1222 COVID-19 vaccine. The CDR3 coding sequence is TGTGCCAGCAGCGCCCTAGCGGGGGGGGCCCACGAGCAGTACTTC. Translating gives CASSALAGGAHEQYF.